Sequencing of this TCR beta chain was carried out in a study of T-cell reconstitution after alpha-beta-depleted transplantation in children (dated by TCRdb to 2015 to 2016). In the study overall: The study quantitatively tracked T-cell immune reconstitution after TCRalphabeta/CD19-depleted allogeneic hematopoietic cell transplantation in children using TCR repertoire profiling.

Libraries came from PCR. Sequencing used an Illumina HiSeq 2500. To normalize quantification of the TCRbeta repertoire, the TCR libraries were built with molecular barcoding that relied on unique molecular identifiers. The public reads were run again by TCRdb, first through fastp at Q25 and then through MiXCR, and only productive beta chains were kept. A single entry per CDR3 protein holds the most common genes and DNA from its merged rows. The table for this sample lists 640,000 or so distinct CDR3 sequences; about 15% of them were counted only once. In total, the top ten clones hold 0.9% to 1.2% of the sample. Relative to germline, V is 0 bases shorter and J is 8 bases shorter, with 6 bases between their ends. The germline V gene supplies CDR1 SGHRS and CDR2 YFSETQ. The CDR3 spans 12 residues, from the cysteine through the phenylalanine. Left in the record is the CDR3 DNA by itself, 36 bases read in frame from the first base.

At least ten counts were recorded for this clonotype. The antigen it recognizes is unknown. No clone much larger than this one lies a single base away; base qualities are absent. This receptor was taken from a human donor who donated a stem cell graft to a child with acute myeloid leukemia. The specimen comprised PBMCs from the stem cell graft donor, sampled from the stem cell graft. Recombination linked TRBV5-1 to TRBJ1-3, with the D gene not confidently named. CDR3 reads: CASSLGRDTIYF. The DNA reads TGCGCCAGCAGCTTGGGAAGGGACACCATATATTTT.